Below are 17 T cell receptor beta chains sequenced from a single sample in a study of CXCR3-negative and CXCR3-positive naive CD8 T cells. All TRB cDNA libraries came from 5' RACE performed with UMI labels. TCRdb re-called the 5' RACE reads and gives one entry per CDR3 protein, without DNA. This sample's table has over 95,000 distinct CDR3 sequences. These receptors lack a known antigen. Study outcomes and limitations: Researchers report that CXCR3-positive naive cells carry more hydrophobic TRB CDR3s than CXCR3-negative naive cells.

The specimen was naive CXCR3+ CD8+ T cells from blood. As for subset: CD45RO-CCR7+CD27+CD95- naive CD8+ T cells expressing CXCR3 (TNR3+). The receptors stem from a human donor in good health. Some clones in this sample may be carry-over from other donors' samples.

This rearrangement joins TRBV7-6 to TRBJ2-1; TCRdb gives TRBD2 as the D gene, but with no DNA this cannot be confirmed. There are 15 residues in the CDR3. Germline V gene sequence: CDR1 SGHVS, CDR2 FNYEAQ. The CDR3 reads CASSQLAGGHNEQFF.

This chain connects TRBV4-1 to TRBJ1-4. There are 14 residues in the CDR3. Germline CDR1 MGHRA, CDR2 YSYEKL. CDR3 region: CASSQVGRIEKLFF.

The V call is TRBV13, the J call TRBJ2-7; TCRdb designates TRBD2, a call that cannot be tested without DNA. Germline assignment: CDR1 PRHDT and CDR2 FYEKMQ (reference sequence). This CDR3 has 15 residues. This CDR3 reads CASSPRGREPYEQYF.

This chain uses TRBV29-1 with TRBJ2-5; TCRdb selects TRBD1, and the lack of DNA leaves this call unchecked. The V gene's germline CDR1 is SQVTM and CDR2 ANQGSEA. The CDR3 length is 14 residues. CDR3 amino acids: CSVEGDRVGETQYF.

The chain joins TRBV28 to TRBJ2-1; TCRdb's D gene call, TRBD1, goes unchecked for lack of DNA. CDR3 length: 14 amino acids. Germline-derived CDR1 and CDR2 are MDHEN and SYDVKM. The CDR3 sequence is CAGSPIDRGNEQFF.

This chain uses TRBV7-3 with TRBJ2-3. CDR3 length equals 15 residues. Germline values: CDR1 SGHTA, CDR2 FQGTGA. The CDR3 protein is CASSLPSASTDTQYF.

V and J are TRBV9 and TRBJ2-1; TCRdb picks TRBD2, but there is no DNA to check that call. CDR3 length: 14 residues. Germline-derived CDR1 and CDR2 are SGDLS and YYNGEE. The CDR3 region is CASGPTSGGLEQFF.

The rearrangement joins TRBV7-9 to TRBJ2-7; with no DNA, the TCRdb D assignment of TRBD1 cannot be verified. Germline CDR1 reads SEHNR; CDR2 reads FQNEAQ (reference sequence). There are 13 residues in the CDR3. The CDR3 region is CASSATGNDEQYF. The full variable domain, with the rest looked up from reference TRBV7-9 and TRBJ2-7, is DTGVSQNPRHKITKRGQNVTFRCDPISEHNRLYWYRQTLGQGPEFLTYFQNEAQLEKSRLLSDRFSAERPKGSFSTLEIQRTEQGDSAMYLCASSATGNDEQYFGPGTRLTVT.

The chain recombines TRBV24-1 with TRBJ2-7; TCRdb proposes TRBD2, but this gene call is untestable without DNA. The CDR3 runs to 14 residues. CDR1 and CDR2 (germline): KGHDR, SFDVKD. This CDR3 is CAGKGGEAWFEQYF.

J is TRBJ2-5 and V is TRBV12-3 or TRBV12-4; TCRdb's assignment of TRBD2 cannot be checked, as there is no DNA. This CDR3 has 21 residues. The CDR3 is CASSLKLVASGEVLDLETQYF.

The rearrangement uses TRBV19 and TRBJ2-1. Germline values: CDR1 LNHDA, CDR2 SQIVND (reference sequence). The CDR3 spans 15 residues. The CDR3 loop reads CASSWGNSPYNEQFF.

The chain combines TRBV24-1 with TRBJ1-5; the TCRdb D gene call, TRBD1, has no DNA to confirm it. Germline assignment: CDR1 KGHDR and CDR2 SFDVKD. The CDR3 has 16 amino acids. CDR3 sequence: CATTPCRSGLCQPQRF.

The genes are TRBV7-2 and TRBJ2-7; TCRdb lists TRBD1, though no DNA is available to test this call. Germline V lookup: CDR1 SGHTA, CDR2 FQGNSA. The CDR3 runs 15 residues. Here the CDR3 reads CASSLEGQGVVEQYF.

This chain connects TRBV5-1 to TRBJ2-7; as DNA is missing, the TRBD1 call by TCRdb cannot be tested. Per the germline V gene, CDR1 is SGHRS and CDR2 is YFSETQ. The CDR3 totals 14 residues. The CDR3 protein is CASSLTPGPYEQYF.

This chain connects TRBV6-2 or TRBV6-3 to TRBJ2-7. The CDR3 has 13 residues. The germline V gene has CDR1 MNHEY and CDR2 SVGEGT. CDR3 loop: CASSSAGPYEQYF.

CDR3 loop: CASRTFSAEAFF. The V gene is TRBV28, the J gene TRBJ1-1. The germline gives CDR1 MDHEN, CDR2 SYDVKM. The CDR3 sequence is 12 residues long. The full variable domain, with the rest looked up from reference TRBV28 and TRBJ1-1, is DVKVTQSSRYLVKRTGEKVFLECVQDMDHENMFWYRQDPGLGLRLIYFSYDVKMKEKGDIPEGYSVSREKKERFSLILESASTNQTSMYLCASRTFSAEAFFGQGTRLTVV.

This chain joins TRBV5-1 and TRBJ2-3; TCRdb designates TRBD1, a call that cannot be tested without DNA. The length of the CDR3 is 17 residues. Germline V lookup: CDR1 SGHRS, CDR2 YFSETQ. The CDR3 loop reads CASSLSQGASSTDTQYF.